This TCR beta chain was identified in a study of CD8+CD57+ T cells in acquired aplastic anemia. Study overall: The DNA of sorted CD4+ and CD8+ cells averaged approximately 3.2 ug.

According to the study, genomic DNA was the template for TCR beta VDJ and CDR3 profiling. Using its own MiXCR run on the reads, TCRdb lists one record per CDR3 protein. Among about 48,000 distinct CDR3 sequences, approximately 78% were seen once, and the ten largest hold approximately 31%. Sequencing used sorted CD4+, CD8+, or CD8+CD57+ T cells (not recorded which) from PBMCs. This clonotype originated in a human donor in good health, serving as a control.

CDR3 loop: CASSLDSFTYEQYF. The CDR3 DNA follows: TGCGCCAGCAGCTTGGACAGCTTTACCTACGAGCAGTACTTC. The rearrangement joins TRBV5-1 to TRBJ2-7; unclear D gene. V lost 0 bases and J lost 2, with 9 bases in between. The CDR3 runs to 14 residues. Germline V gene sequence: CDR1 SGHRS, CDR2 YFSETQ.